The next 23 T cell receptor beta chains were all read from a single sample in a study of blood T cell repertoires in COVID-19 (dated by TCRdb to the early 2020s). Preparation of the library involved the immunoSEQ multiplex PCR assay. What TCRdb holds here is the immuneACCESS table cut down to in-frame rearrangements. Part of the clones is not present; checked against another copy, under half of the missing clones reflect an unresolved V gene, and the others are unexplained. Recorded for this sample are approximately 170,000 clones; 84% of them occurred a single time. About a tenth of the sample belongs to the ten largest clones. Sequencing was carried out using peripheral blood. These receptors all come from a man between 65 and 85 years old with active or convalescent COVID-19.

V and J are TRBV23-1 and TRBJ2-7; 7 bases agree with TRBD1. TRBV23-1 is an open reading frame, and its role is uncertain. The CDR3 length is 14 residues. The V gene end was trimmed by 6 bases and the J gene end by 2 bases; junction bases not matched to a gene: 7. CDR3 coding DNA: TGCGCCAGCAGCCCACAGGGGACCCCCTACGAGCAGTACTTC. Amino acid sequence: CASSPQGTPYEQYF.

The chain combines TRBV9 with TRBJ2-1; D gene uncertain. Trimming shortened V by 3 bases and J by 7 bases, and 11 bases separated the two germline ends. CDR1 SGDLS and CDR2 YYNGEE come from the germline V gene. This CDR3 contains 13 residues. The CDR3 DNA reads TGTGCCAGCAGCGGGGTAGGAGTGAATGAGCAGTTCTTC. It codes for CASSGVGVNEQFF.

This sequence joins TRBV3-1 (or the pseudogene TRBV3-2) and TRBJ1-4; D unclear. Germline V gene lookup returns CDR1 LGHDT and CDR2 YNNKEL (reference sequence). The CDR3 sequence is 14 residues long. V was pared by 0 bases and J by 8 bases, with 10 bases between. CDR3 region: CASSQDRGGEKLFF. The CDR3 bases are TGTGCCAGCAGCCAAGACCGGGGAGGAGAAAAACTGTTTTTT.

V is TRBV21-1 and J is TRBJ1-1; TRBD1 reflects the table's D call only, with no check against the DNA. TRBV21-1 is noted as a pseudogene. CDR3 length: 17 residues. The DNA of the CDR3 is TGTGCCAGCAGCTTAACCGGGACAGCCGATGAACAGACTGAAGCTTTCTTT. Protein: CASSLTGTADEQTEAFF.

The chain joins TRBV14 to TRBJ2-2; D is possibly TRBD2 (5 bases). The germline gives CDR1 SGHDN, CDR2 FVKESK. This CDR3 is 15 amino acids long. The germline V and J ends were trimmed by 4 bases and 6 bases, with 15 bases remaining between them. CDR3 sequence (DNA): TGTGCCAGCAGCCGTCAGTCAATCGGGGCCGGGGAGCTGTTTTTT. Its translation: CASSRQSIGAGELFF.

The chain has TRBV30 and TRBJ1-1, with 7 positions matching TRBD1. This CDR3 contains 14 residues. V lost 1 base and J lost 0; bases outside the gene matches: 2. The germline gives CDR1 GTSNPN, CDR2 SVGIG (reference sequence). The CDR3 DNA reads TGTGCCTGGAGTGCCGGGACAGTGAACACTGAAGCTTTCTTT. Translating gives CAWSAGTVNTEAFF. Variable domain in full (rest from reference TRBV30 and TRBJ1-1): SQTIHQWPATLVQPVGSPLSLECTVEGTSNPNLYWYRQAAGRGLQLLFYSVGIGQISSEVPQNLSASRPQDRQFILSSKKLLLSDSGFYLCAWSAGTVNTEAFFGQGTRLTVV.

The chain is built from TRBV5-1 and TRBJ1-3; TRBD1 is a possible D gene (6 bases). V was pared by 0 bases and J by 4 bases, with 14 bases between. This CDR3 region has 16 residues. Per the germline V gene, CDR1 is SGHRS and CDR2 is YFSETQ. The CDR3: CASSLEPGDRGNTIYF. The CDR3 region has the DNA TGCGCCAGCAGCTTGGAACCAGGGGACCGCGGAAACACCATATATTTT.

The gene calls are TRBV10-2 and TRBJ2-5; 15 bases map to TRBD2. The V segment lost 7 bases and the J segment 5 bases; nucleotides outside the gene matches: 8. Germline-derived CDR1 and CDR2 are WSHSY and SAAADI. This CDR3 is 16 amino acids long. The CDR3, as DNA: TGCGCCAGCAATACCATTGGGACTAGCGGGAGGGAGACCCAGTACTTC. Protein: CASNTIGTSGRETQYF.

The chain joins TRBV6-2 or TRBV6-3 to TRBJ2-2; D may be TRBD1 (6 bases). CDR1 is MNHEY, CDR2 SVGEGT, per germline. V was pared by 1 base and J by 3 bases, with 9 bases between. This CDR3 is built from 15 residues. CDR3 in DNA: TGTGCCAGCAGTTACTTCCCAGGGGACACCGGGGAGCTGTTTTTT. This translates into CASSYFPGDTGELFF.

This chain connects TRBV2 to TRBJ1-4; 7 bases are shared with TRBD1. The ends lost 6 bases at V and 5 bases at J; junction bases unmatched: 9. CDR3 length: 15 residues. In germline, CDR1 is SNHLY, CDR2 FYNNEI. CDR3 region: CASRDPGTVNEKLFF. The CDR3, as DNA: TGTGCCAGCAGGGACCCCGGGACAGTGAATGAAAAACTGTTTTTT. The variable domain in full, completed from reference TRBV2 and TRBJ1-4, reads EPEVTQTPSHQVTQMGQEVILRCVPISNHLYFYWYRQILGQKVEFLVSFYNNEISEKSEIFDDQFSVERPDGSNFTLKIRSTKLEDSAMYFCASRDPGTVNEKLFFGSGTQLSVL.

This sequence joins TRBV11-2 and TRBJ1-2; 8 bases fit TRBD1. V shed 3 bases, J shed 8 bases, and the junction held 14 bases outside the gene matches. Germline V CDR1 and CDR2: SGHAT, FQNNGV. The CDR3 has 16 amino acids. The CDR3 spells CASSLATGDRRRGYTF. In DNA form, the CDR3 reads TGTGCCAGCAGCTTGGCCACCGGGGACAGGCGCCGAGGCTACACCTTC.

This chain uses TRBV5-8 with TRBJ1-3; D call uncertain. The CDR3 is 14 amino acids. V was shortened by 2 bases and J by 0 bases, with 6 bases between the two germline ends. The germline CDR1 and CDR2 sequences are SGHTS and YDEGEE. The CDR3 DNA reads TGTGCCAGCAGCTTTCAGATCTCTGGAAACACCATATATTTT. This codes for CASSFQISGNTIYF.

This chain joins TRBV30 and TRBJ1-2, with a weak D call TRBD1 (5 bases). Germline V lookup: CDR1 GTSNPN, CDR2 SVGIG (reference sequence). V lost 0 bases, J lost 0 bases, and 14 bases lay in between. This CDR3 is built from 16 residues. CDR3 sequence (DNA): TGTGCCTGGAGTGTACAAAGGGGAAGAACTAACTATGGCTACACCTTC. This translates into CAWSVQRGRTNYGYTF.

This rearrangement joins TRBV5-4 to TRBJ1-6; TRBD1 matches at 10 bases. The CDR3 is 17 amino acids. Germline V lookup: CDR1 SGHNT, CDR2 YYREEE (reference sequence). Germline trimming cut 3 bases from V and 2 bases from J; bases unmatched to any gene: 5. CDR3 sequence reads: CASSSDRGLTYNSPLHF. The CDR3 bases are TGTGCCAGCAGCTCCGACAGGGGGCTCACCTATAATTCACCCCTCCACTTT.

The chain joins TRBV11-2 to TRBJ2-7; TRBD1 agrees at 7 bases. The CDR3 spans 14 residues. Germline CDR1 reads SGHAT; CDR2 reads FQNNGV. Trimming at V came to 5 bases and at J to 2 bases, leaving 6 bases not matched to a gene. The CDR3 nucleotides are TGTGCCAGCAGCGCCGGGACAGTAGCCTACGAGCAGTACTTC. Amino acid sequence: CASSAGTVAYEQYF.

The chain uses TRBV7-3 and TRBJ1-2; the D gene is possibly TRBD1 (6 bases). The CDR3 covers 15 residues. V lost 5 bases and J 3 bases, leaving 16 bases between the germline ends. Germline values: CDR1 SGHTA, CDR2 FQGTGA. This chain's CDR3 is CASSPENGGHYGYTF. The CDR3 nucleotides read TGTGCCAGCAGCCCGGAAAACGGGGGGCACTATGGCTACACCTTC.

CDR3 loop: CATAAPTSGIYNEQFF. Here the CDR3 DNA reads TGTGCCACCGCAGCCCCGACTAGCGGTATCTACAATGAGCAGTTCTTC. This chain links TRBV24-1 with TRBJ2-1; 9 bases match TRBD2. The length of the CDR3 is 16 residues. Germline-derived CDR1 and CDR2 are KGHDR and SFDVKD. V trimming: 9 bases; J trimming: 3 bases; junction bases outside the gene matches: 11.

The rearrangement joins TRBV18 to TRBJ2-7; TRBD2 agrees at 7 bases. Germline V lookup: CDR1 KGHSH, CDR2 LQKENI. J gave up 3 bases and V 1 base, and 9 bases lay outside the gene matches. This CDR3 is built from 16 residues. CDR3 region: CASSPQGGGAFYEQYF. Written as DNA, the CDR3 is TGTGCCAGCTCACCACAAGGCGGGGGAGCGTTCTACGAGCAGTACTTC.

This sequence joins TRBV19 and TRBJ1-2, with a tentative D call TRBD1 (5 bases). The CDR3 runs 15 residues. Trimming pared 4 bases from V and 4 bases from J, leaving 16 bases between. The germline gives CDR1 LNHDA, CDR2 SQIVND (reference sequence). The chain's CDR3 is CASSSPGEGTYGYTF. For the CDR3, the DNA is TGTGCCAGTAGTAGCCCCGGGGAGGGGACCTATGGCTACACCTTC.

J is TRBJ1-2 and V is TRBV27, with 8 bases fitting TRBD1. The V gene end was trimmed by 5 bases and the J gene end by 8 bases; junction bases not matched to a gene: 7. Looked up from germline, CDR1 is MNHEY and CDR2 is SMNVEV (reference sequence). This CDR3 contains 13 residues. Here the CDR3 DNA reads TGTGCCAGCAGTCCGACAGGGGATTGGGGCTACACCTTC. Its protein product is CASSPTGDWGYTF.

This chain links TRBV11-2 with TRBJ2-7, with D perhaps TRBD2 (6 bases). The V gene lost 1 base and the J gene lost 6 bases, with 13 bases spanning the gap. Germline V gene sequence: CDR1 SGHAT, CDR2 FQNNGV. This CDR3 comprises 14 residues. The CDR3 sequence: CASSLGGTLAEQYF. In DNA, the CDR3 is TGTGCCAGCAGCTTAGGAGGGACTCTTGCCGAGCAGTACTTC.

This clone appeared a single time. The chain uses TRBV5-8 and TRBJ2-7; TRBD1 is a possible D gene (6 bases). Trimming stripped 3 bases from V and 2 bases from J, with 12 bases between. Germline CDR1 and CDR2: SGHTS and YDEGEE. The CDR3 sequence is 14 residues long. CDR3 amino acids: CASSSLQGAYEQYF. CDR3 bases: TGTGCCAGCAGCTCTCTACAGGGAGCCTACGAGCAGTACTTC.

The chain combines TRBV28 with TRBJ2-3; 9 nucleotides match TRBD1. V was pared by 8 bases and J by 3 bases, with 9 bases of the junction left unmatched. CDR1 is MDHEN, CDR2 SYDVKM, per germline. The CDR3 is 15 residues long. This chain's CDR3 is CASQAPGQGTDTQYF. The CDR3 nucleotides are TGTGCCAGCCAGGCTCCGGGACAGGGAACAGATACGCAGTATTTT. The full variable domain, its missing parts supplied by reference TRBV28 and TRBJ2-3, is DVKVTQSSRYLVKRTGEKVFLECVQDMDHENMFWYRQDPGLGLRLIYFSYDVKMKEKGDIPEGYSVSREKKERFSLILESASTNQTSMYLCASQAPGQGTDTQYFGPGTRLTVL.